A selection of T cell receptor beta chains follows, all from one sample in a study of low-dose radiotherapy and immunotherapy resistance in tumors. One entry per CDR3 protein results from TCRdb running MiXCR on the reads. The data hold just over 90,000 distinct CDR3 sequences, with 20% observed a single time. Sequences were derived from PBMCs, sampled after low-dose radiotherapy plus immunotherapy. All receptors derive from a female donor with ovarian cancer. CDR3s include the opening cysteine and the closing phenylalanine or tryptophan. D genes are given only for firm matches. Size is omitted from some rows. Given values are once, few, many or a class for expanded clones.

j_call v_call clone_size d_call cdr3_aa cdr3_nt
TRBJ1-1 TRBV6-2/TRBV6-3 . . CAGGGSRGRDSEAFF TGTGCAGGGGGGGGCAGTAGGGGGAGGGATAGCGAAGCTTTCTTT
TRBJ2-1 TRBV7-9 many TRBD2 CASSFSMTSGYNEQFF TGTGCCAGCAGCTTTTCGATGACTAGCGGCTACAATGAGCAGTTCTTC
TRBJ1-6 TRBV14 many . CASSQGRQGYSPLHF TGTGCCAGCAGCCAAGGTCGGCAGGGGTATTCACCCCTCCACTTT
TRBJ1-2 TRBV11-2 . . CASSQTQLRGRHYGYTF TGTGCCAGCAGCCAAACGCAGCTGCGGGGCAGACACTATGGCTACACCTTC
TRBJ1-1 TRBV30 many . CAWSPLQSGYTEAFF TGTGCCTGGAGTCCTTTACAATCAGGTTACACTGAAGCTTTCTTT
TRBJ2-3 TRBV24-1 many . CATGSTDTQYF TGTGCCACCGGGAGCACAGATACGCAGTATTTT
TRBJ2-7 TRBV6-2/TRBV6-3 many TRBD2 CASSEVPAGFYEQYF TGTGCCAGCAGTGAAGTTCCAGCGGGATTTTACGAGCAGTACTTC
TRBJ2-7 TRBV5-4 many TRBD1 CASSGGQSYEQYF TGTGCCAGCAGCGGGGGACAGAGCTACGAGCAGTACTTC
TRBJ2-3 TRBV19 many TRBD1 CASAKDRVSTDTQYF TGTGCCAGTGCCAAGGACAGGGTTTCGACAGATACGCAGTATTTT
TRBJ1-4 TRBV7-9 many . CASSLAGADNEKLFF TGTGCCAGCAGCTTAGCGGGAGCGGATAATGAAAAACTGTTTTTT
TRBJ2-5 TRBV5-1 few . CASSLTQGPATQYF TGCGCCAGCAGCTTGACGCAGGGGCCAGCGACCCAGTACTTC
TRBJ2-1 TRBV6-5 many . CASSYSGHLEGNEQFF TGTGCCAGCAGTTACTCGGGACACCTAGAGGGGAATGAGCAGTTCTTC
TRBJ1-2 TRBV28 . . CASTGPGVGYTF TGTGCCAGCACGGGGCCAGGGGTTGGCTACACCTTC
TRBJ2-1 TRBV29-1 many . CSVAASNNEQFF TGCAGCGTGGCAGCGTCTAACAATGAGCAGTTCTTC
TRBJ2-3 TRBV6-4 . . CASSKPRAGTDTQYF TGTGCCAGCAGTAAACCCCGGGCAGGCACAGATACGCAGTATTTT
TRBJ2-2 TRBV20-1 few . CSAPSPPYTGELFF TGCAGTGCTCCTTCGCCACCTTACACCGGGGAGCTGTTTTTT
TRBJ2-7 TRBV9 medium-sized . CASSVGGGASSYEQYF TGTGCCAGCAGCGTAGGCGGGGGCGCTAGCTCCTACGAGCAGTACTTC
TRBJ1-6 TRBV3-1 many . CASKKNIQSSPLHF TGTGCCAGCAAGAAAAATATCCAGAGTTCACCCCTCCACTTT
TRBJ1-2 TRBV28 many . CASSSTAGHYGYTF TGTGCCAGCAGTTCCACAGCGGGACACTATGGCTACACCTTC
TRBJ2-1 TRBV2 . . CASIAARGGEQFF TGTGCCAGCATAGCGGCCCGTGGTGGTGAGCAGTTCTTC
TRBJ1-3 TRBV12-3/TRBV12-4 . . CASSPGGIMDSGNTIYF TGTGCCAGCAGCCCTGGGGGCATAATGGATTCTGGAAACACCATATATTTT
TRBJ1-5 TRBV12-3/TRBV12-4 many . CASSLLGQTGHWVQPQHF TGTGCCAGCAGTCTTCTGGGCCAGACGGGACATTGGGTTCAGCCCCAGCATTTT
TRBJ2-7 TRBV27 . . CASRRQGGRGEQYF TGTGCCAGCAGACGACAGGGAGGGCGAGGCGAGCAGTACTTC
TRBJ2-7 TRBV29-1 many TRBD1 CSGRTGGREQYF TGCAGCGGGCGGACAGGGGGACGTGAGCAGTACTTC
TRBJ2-5 TRBV15 many . CATSRDRDGETQYF TGTGCCACCAGCAGAGATCGGGACGGAGAGACCCAGTACTTC
TRBJ1-2 TRBV12-3/TRBV12-4 many TRBD1 CASRIGTGQTGYTF TGTGCCAGCAGAATCGGGACAGGCCAGACAGGCTACACCTTC
TRBJ2-1 TRBV11-3 many . CASSLTGQYNEQFF TGTGCCAGCAGCTTAACGGGGCAATACAATGAGCAGTTCTTC
TRBJ2-3 TRBV9 many . CASSVYTDTQYF TGTGCCAGCAGCGTCTACACAGATACGCAGTATTTT
TRBJ1-4 TRBV3-1 . . CASSQGTVLNEKLFF TGTGCCAGCAGCCAAGGGACAGTACTTAATGAAAAACTGTTTTTT
TRBJ2-7 TRBV6-2/TRBV6-3 many . CASRTVGYEQYF TGTGCCAGCCGGACTGTTGGGTACGAGCAGTACTTC
TRBJ2-2 TRBV23-1 . TRBD1 CASLTVDRERANTGELFF TGCGCCAGCCTAACCGTTGACAGGGAACGCGCGAACACCGGGGAGCTGTTTTTT
TRBJ1-5 TRBV27 . . CASSPGPGEGSQPQHF TGTGCCAGCAGCCCCGGGCCGGGGGAGGGGAGTCAGCCCCAGCATTTT
TRBJ2-5 TRBV5-1 . . CASSLIVGEETQYF TGCGCCAGCAGCTTGATCGTGGGGGAAGAGACCCAGTACTTC
TRBJ1-1 TRBV14 many . CASSQVSGGEAEAFF TGTGCCAGCAGCCAAGTCTCGGGGGGCGAAGCTGAAGCTTTCTTT
TRBJ1-1 TRBV20-1 many . CSAPGRHEAFF TGCAGTGCCCCCGGGAGGCATGAAGCTTTCTTT
TRBJ2-5 TRBV19 many TRBD2 CASSTGTSGIETQYF TGTGCCAGTAGTACCGGGACTAGCGGGATCGAGACCCAGTACTTC
TRBJ1-5 TRBV6-1 many . CASSPRQSAAQHF TGTGCCAGCAGTCCAAGACAATCAGCGGCCCAGCATTTT
TRBJ2-1 TRBV24-1 many . CATSDPGRDRNEQFF TGTGCCACCAGTGATCCGGGTCGGGATCGCAATGAGCAGTTCTTC
TRBJ2-2 TRBV4-1 . TRBD2 CASSRGRGTGELFF TGCGCCAGCAGCCGAGGGAGGGGCACCGGGGAGCTGTTTTTT
TRBJ2-2 TRBV11-2 . . CASSLLSAGELFF TGTGCCAGCAGCTTACTGAGTGCCGGGGAGCTGTTTTTT
TRBJ2-1 TRBV9 many . CASSVVYEEQFF TGTGCCAGCAGCGTAGTGTATGAAGAGCAGTTCTTC
TRBJ1-1 TRBV19 many TRBD1 CASSIGTGPSGAEAFF TGTGCCAGTAGTATTGGGACAGGTCCTTCTGGGGCTGAAGCTTTCTTT
TRBJ2-2 TRBV29-1 . . CSVAGRSATGELFF TGCAGCGTTGCAGGTCGGTCGGCAACCGGGGAGCTGTTTTTT
TRBJ2-2 TRBV7-9 many . CASSNSAGVNTGELFF TGTGCCAGCAGTAACTCGGCAGGGGTCAACACCGGGGAGCTGTTTTTT
TRBJ2-5 TRBV4-1 many . CASSPARTGPYQETQYF TGCGCCAGCAGCCCAGCGAGAACAGGGCCGTACCAAGAGACCCAGTACTTC
TRBJ2-2 TRBV24-1 . . CATSPPPRGGAEFGGELFF TGTGCCACCAGTCCCCCCCCCCGTGGGGGCGCAGAGTTCGGCGGGGAGCTGTTTTTT
TRBJ2-5 TRBV5-1 many . CASSSIGETQYF TGCGCCAGCAGCTCAATTGGAGAGACCCAGTACTTC
TRBJ1-5 TRBV7-2 . . CASSQAEGQPQHF TGTGCCAGCAGCCAAGCGGAGGGACAGCCCCAGCATTTT
TRBJ2-1 TRBV7-3 many TRBD2 CASSSILAGGWNEQFF TGTGCCAGCAGCTCAATACTAGCGGGGGGATGGAATGAGCAGTTCTTC
TRBJ1-5 TRBV23-1 many . CASNALKPGLLRNQPQHF TGCGCCAGCAACGCATTAAAGCCGGGACTCCTAAGAAATCAGCCCCAGCATTTT
TRBJ1-4 TRBV7-9 many . CASSPTGIGNEKLFF TGTGCCAGCAGCCCTACAGGGATTGGCAATGAAAAACTGTTTTTT
TRBJ2-1 TRBV24-1 many TRBD2 CATSDLNVAGGINEQFF TGTGCCACCAGTGATTTGAACGTGGCGGGAGGGATCAATGAGCAGTTCTTC
TRBJ1-2 TRBV15 . TRBD1 CATSRTGQPLVYGYTF TGTGCCACCAGCAGGACGGGACAGCCACTCGTCTATGGCTACACCTTC
TRBJ2-2 TRBV6-8 . . CASSYLPETVNTGELFF TGTGCCAGCAGTTACCTACCGGAGACAGTAAACACCGGGGAGCTGTTTTTT
TRBJ2-1 TRBV20-1 many . CSAGPGSSNEQFF TGCAGTGCTGGGCCGGGATCTTCCAATGAGCAGTTCTTC
TRBJ2-1 TRBV12-3/TRBV12-4 few . CASSSSGVYNEQFF TGTGCCAGCAGTTCAAGCGGAGTCTACAATGAGCAGTTCTTC
TRBJ2-1 TRBV6-2/TRBV6-3 . TRBD2 CASRQGLAGDNEQFF TGTGCCAGCAGACAGGGACTAGCGGGAGACAATGAGCAGTTCTTC
TRBJ1-2 TRBV28 many TRBD1 CATEGQGPSTYGYTF TGTGCCACCGAAGGACAGGGTCCTTCCACCTATGGCTACACCTTC